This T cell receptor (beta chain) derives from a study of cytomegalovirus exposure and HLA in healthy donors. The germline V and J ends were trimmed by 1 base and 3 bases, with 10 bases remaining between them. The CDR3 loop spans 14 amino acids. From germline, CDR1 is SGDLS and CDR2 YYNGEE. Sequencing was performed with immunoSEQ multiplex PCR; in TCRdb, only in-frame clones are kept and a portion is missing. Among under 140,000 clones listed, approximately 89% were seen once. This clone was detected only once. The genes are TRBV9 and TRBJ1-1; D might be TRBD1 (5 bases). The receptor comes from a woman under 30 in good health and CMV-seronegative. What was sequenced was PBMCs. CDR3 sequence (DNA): TGTGCCAGCAGCGTACAGGGCGAGTACACTGAAGCTTTCTTT. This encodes CASSVQGEYTEAFF.